One and the same sample provided the 24 T cell receptor beta chains below, sequenced in a study of monozygotic twins with cystic fibrosis. Method: immunoSEQ multiplex PCR; TCRdb's copy keeps in-frame clones and lacks some. Of about 35,000 clones listed, around 66% are singletons. The sequencing sample was made of blood. These receptors were collected from a girl aged 5 to 17 with cystic fibrosis.

The chain has TRBV6-5 and TRBJ1-2; 9 bases line up with TRBD1. The CDR3 is 15 amino acids. V shed 6 bases, J shed 3 bases, and the junction held 8 bases outside the gene matches. Germline V CDR1 and CDR2: MNHEY, SVGAGI. CDR3 in amino acids: CASRADRGEDYGYTF. The CDR3 DNA reads TGTGCCAGCAGGGCGGACAGGGGAGAGGACTATGGCTACACCTTC.

This chain joins TRBV7-2 and TRBJ2-7; D is perhaps TRBD2 (6 bases). Germline V lookup: CDR1 SGHTA, CDR2 FQGNSA. The V end lost 3 bases, the J end lost 6 bases, and 15 bases lay between the germline ends. The CDR3 runs 14 residues. The CDR3 coding sequence is TGTGCCAGCAGCTTTTTGGGGGGAGTAGGCGAGCAGTACGTC. Encoded protein: CASSFLGGVGEQYV.

The V and J genes are TRBV4-3 and TRBJ2-7, with 8 nucleotides matching TRBD2. The germline CDR1 and CDR2 sequences are LGHNA and YSLEER. The V segment lost 3 bases and the J segment 6 bases; nucleotides outside the gene matches: 4. The CDR3 spans 13 residues. The CDR3 DNA reads as TGCGCCAGCAGCCACTCGGGGGGGGGCGAGCAGTACGTC. Translated, it gives CASSHSGGGEQYV.

CDR3 residues: CSVESITEAFF. For the CDR3, the DNA is TGCAGCGTTGAGAGTATAACTGAAGCTTTCTTT. The chain recombines TRBV29-1 with TRBJ1-1; D is unclear. CDR3 size: 11 residues. The germline gives CDR1 SQVTM, CDR2 ANQGSEA. V dropped 3 bases and J dropped 5 bases, with 7 bases sitting between them.

The CDR3 protein is CASSEAGLAGDTQYF. The CDR3, as DNA: TGTGCCAGCAGTGAAGCAGGGCTAGCAGGGGATACGCAGTATTTT. This chain uses TRBV2 with TRBJ2-3; the D call may be TRBD1 or TRBD2 (5 bases each). This CDR3 comprises 15 residues. From germline, CDR1 is SNHLY and CDR2 FYNNEI. V dropped 0 bases and J dropped 6 bases, with 13 bases sitting between them.

The chain couples TRBV7-8 to TRBJ2-1; 9 bases map to TRBD2. CDR3 length equals 16 residues. With 5 bases clipped from V and 3 bases from J, the junction kept 8 bases outside the gene matches. Per the germline V gene, CDR1 is SGHVS and CDR2 is FQNEAQ. For the CDR3, the DNA is TGTGCCAGCAGCGTCAGACTAGCGGACATCTACAATGAGCAGTTCTTC. Amino acids: CASSVRLADIYNEQFF.

This chain joins TRBV5-6 and TRBJ1-5; D is unresolved. This CDR3 contains 12 residues. Germline V gene data show CDR1 as SGHDT and CDR2 as YYEEEE. The V end was cut by 3 bases, the J end by 5 bases, with 6 bases between. CDR3 sequence: CASSSPHQPQHF. The CDR3 region has the DNA TGTGCCAGCAGCTCCCCCCATCAGCCCCAGCATTTT.

The CDR3 loop reads CATSRDYGLGYGYTF. The CDR3 bases are TGTGCCACCAGCAGAGATTACGGGTTGGGCTATGGCTACACCTTC. The V and J genes are TRBV15 and TRBJ1-2, with no clear D. CDR3 length: 15 residues. V shed 0 bases and J shed 4 bases, with 12 bases lying between them. Germline values: CDR1 LNHNV, CDR2 YYDKDF (reference sequence).

This chain uses TRBV6-5 with TRBJ1-1; TRBD1 might be the D (6 bases). Trimming removed 4 bases at V and 8 bases at J, with 8 bases between. Germline CDR1 reads MNHEY; CDR2 reads SVGAGI. The CDR3 runs 11 residues. In DNA form, the CDR3 reads TGTGCCAGCAGTTCAGGGGTAGAAGCTTTCTTT. The encoded protein is CASSSGVEAFF.

The genes are TRBV5-1 and TRBJ2-3, with 8 bases that match TRBD2. CDR3 length: 17 residues. Germline V gene sequence: CDR1 SGHRS, CDR2 YFSETQ. Unmatched junction bases numbered 6, after V lost 0 bases and J lost 0 bases. CDR3 in amino acids: CASSLAVPSGSTDTQYF. In nucleotides, the CDR3 is TGCGCCAGCAGCTTGGCCGTGCCTAGCGGGAGCACAGATACGCAGTATTTT.

A few counts support this clone. This sequence joins TRBV4-1 and TRBJ1-5, with D uncertain. CDR1 is MGHRA, CDR2 YSYEKL, per germline. Trimming pared 0 bases from V and 4 bases from J, leaving 13 bases between. There are 16 residues in the CDR3. The CDR3 loop reads CASSQEGRKLNQPQHF. The CDR3 DNA reads as TGCGCCAGCAGCCAAGAGGGCCGGAAGCTTAATCAGCCCCAGCATTTT.

V gene TRBV7-3 combines with J gene TRBJ2-1; 10 positions match TRBD2. V gave up 5 bases and J gave up 2 bases; unmatched junction bases: 3. Per germline, CDR1 SGHTA and CDR2 FQGTGA. This CDR3 is 15 amino acids long. This CDR3 is CASSQLAGPYNEQFF. The CDR3 coding sequence is TGTGCCAGCAGCCAACTAGCGGGACCCTACAATGAGCAGTTCTTC.

V is TRBV7-9 and J is TRBJ1-3; D is undetermined. The CDR3 covers 13 residues. Trimming removed 5 bases at V and 4 bases at J, with 9 bases between. Germline V lookup: CDR1 SEHNR, CDR2 FQNEAQ (reference sequence). The CDR3 DNA reads TGTGCCAGCAGCCTGGGAGAGGGAAACACCATATATTTT. This gives the protein CASSLGEGNTIYF.

This chain connects TRBV5-4 to TRBJ1-1; D gene ambiguous. Trimming removed 0 bases from V and 0 bases from J, with 6 bases in between. The CDR3 contains 14 residues. CDR1 SGHNT and CDR2 YYREEE come from the germline V gene (reference sequence). The CDR3 spells CASSLEGLNTEAFF. The CDR3 nucleotides are TGTGCCAGCAGCTTGGAAGGTCTGAACACTGAAGCTTTCTTT.

V and J are TRBV28 and TRBJ2-1, with D unresolved. The CDR3 consists of 12 residues. The ends were cut back, 5 bases at V and 7 bases at J, with 9 bases in the middle. Germline V gene sequence: CDR1 MDHEN, CDR2 SYDVKM. The DNA of the CDR3 is TGTGCCAGCAGTACCAGAGTGAATGAGCAGTTCTTC. Protein product: CASSTRVNEQFF.

CDR3 sequence (DNA): TGTGCCAGCAGCTTACCCGCTAGCGGGAGGGCCTCTGGGGAGCTGTTTTTT. Translation: CASSLPASGRASGELFF. This chain links TRBV7-8 with TRBJ2-2; 12 nucleotides align to TRBD2. V shed 2 bases and J 8 bases; nucleotides not matched to a gene: 9. Germline CDR1 is SGHVS and CDR2 is FQNEAQ. There are 17 residues in the CDR3.

This clone was found once. The chain couples TRBV9 to TRBJ1-2, with D tentatively TRBD1 (6 bases). The CDR3 totals 13 residues. V lost 3 bases, J lost 4 bases, and 10 bases lay in between. Germline V gene lookup returns CDR1 SGDLS and CDR2 YYNGEE. CDR3 sequence reads: CASSAQGFYGYTF. Written as DNA, the CDR3 is TGTGCCAGCAGCGCCCAGGGGTTCTATGGCTACACCTTC. Complete variable domain (other parts from reference TRBV9 and TRBJ1-2): DSGVTQTPKHLITATGQRVTLRCSPRSGDLSVYWYQQSLDQGLQFLIQYYNGEERAKGNILERFSAQQFPDLHSELNLSSLELGDSALYFCASSAQGFYGYTFGSGTRLTVV.

V gene TRBV19 combines with J gene TRBJ2-2, with TRBD1 matching 7 bases. J gave up 3 bases and V 1 base, and 2 bases lay outside the gene matches. The CDR3 is 15 amino acids. Germline V gives CDR1 LNHDA, CDR2 SQIVND (reference sequence). CDR3 in amino acids: CASSIVTGDTGELFF. The CDR3 DNA follows: TGTGCCAGTAGTATAGTCACAGGGGACACCGGGGAGCTGTTTTTT.

This clone was counted once. The chain joins TRBV9 to TRBJ2-7; D is tentatively TRBD1 or TRBD2 (6 bases each). Trimming left V 7 bases short and J 5 bases short, with 19 bases between. CDR3 size: 14 residues. Germline CDR1 is SGDLS and CDR2 is YYNGEE. CDR3 protein: CASERGAGADEQYF. The CDR3 DNA sequence: TGTGCCAGCGAAAGGGGGGCAGGGGCGGACGAGCAGTACTTC.

This clone came up once. J is TRBJ2-7 and V is TRBV6-5; TRBD2 is a possible D gene (5 bases). Trimming left V 4 bases short and J 2 bases short, with 18 bases between. CDR1 and CDR2 (germline): MNHEY, SVGAGI. The CDR3 is made up of 16 amino acids. In DNA, the CDR3 is TGTGCCAGCAGTTCCCTCCTGGACTGCTTACCCTACGAGCAGTACGTC. Translated, it gives CASSSLLDCLPYEQYV.

The chain is built from TRBV9 and TRBJ2-5, with 14 bases aligning to TRBD2. The CDR3 totals 16 residues. CDR1 is SGDLS and CDR2 is YYNGEE in the germline V gene. Unmatched junction bases numbered 3, after V lost 3 bases and J lost 2 bases. CDR3 DNA: TGTGCCAGCAGCGGAGGACTAGCGGGAGGTCAAGAGACCCAGTACTTC. Translated: CASSGGLAGGQETQYF.

This chain uses TRBV19 with TRBJ2-1, with TRBD2 matching over 7 bases. The ends lost 4 bases at V and 3 bases at J; junction bases unmatched: 3. Looked up from germline, CDR1 is LNHDA and CDR2 is SQIVND (reference sequence). The CDR3 length is 14 residues. CDR3 coding DNA: TGTGCCAGTAGTAGGGAGCGGGGCTACAATGAGCAGTTCTTC. This translates into CASSRERGYNEQFF.

The CDR3 here is CASSQGAYNEQFF. CDR3 DNA: TGTGCCAGCAGCCAAGGAGCGTACAATGAGCAGTTCTTC. The genes are TRBV14 and TRBJ2-1; D not resolved. CDR3 length: 13 residues. The germline CDR1 and CDR2 sequences are SGHDN and FVKESK. V gave up 1 base and J gave up 4 bases, with 5 bases separating them.

CDR3 DNA: TGTGCCAGCAGCTTAGGGGTGGGCTCAGCGGAAGGCTACACCTTC. This gives the protein CASSLGVGSAEGYTF. This chain joins TRBV11-2 and TRBJ1-2, with D uncertain. The CDR3 spans 15 residues. CDR1 SGHAT and CDR2 FQNNGV come from the germline V gene. Deletions cut 1 base from V and 8 bases from J, with 17 bases between.